This T cell receptor beta chain was identified during a study of T cells in Graves' hyperthyroidism and ophthalmopathy. This clonotype came up a few times. Amplified TCR beta CDR3 regions derived from RNA transcripts. The TCR CDR3 first-round RT-PCR relied on the HTBI primer set. One entry per CDR3 protein, called by TCRdb with MiXCR from the multiplex PCR reads. This table holds 650,000 to 750,000 distinct CDR3 sequences, around 15% found once. This CDR3 spans 14 amino acids. Germline CDR1 and CDR2: SGHTA and FQGNSA. Deletions cut 6 bases from V and 2 bases from J, with 12 bases between. This TCR was recovered from a young woman with Graves' hyperthyroidism. The V gene is TRBV7-2, the J gene TRBJ2-3; D possibly corresponds to TRBD2 (6 bases). Sequencing was carried out using blood. The DNA for the CDR3 is TGTGCCAGCAGGCTGGGGACTTACACAGATACGCAGTATTTT. Amino acid sequence: CASRLGTYTDTQYF.